Sequencing of this T cell receptor (beta chain) was carried out in a study of T cell responses to AZD1222 COVID-19 vaccine. Remarks on this clone: Its target is not known.

CDR3 length: 14 amino acids. From germline, CDR1 is SGHVS and CDR2 FQNEAQ. V was shortened by 6 bases and J by 8 bases, with 17 bases between the two germline ends. The assay was immunoSEQ multiplex PCR, and TCRdb's table has in-frame clones only and misses some. The table records 180,000 or so clones, around 90% of them present only once. Study results and caveats: Recipients of two AZD1222 doses showed rising Spike-specific TCR breadth and depth. The donors showed a predominance of white British ancestry and of females, with possible underestimation of clonal diversity.

J is TRBJ2-1 and V is TRBV7-8, with D possibly TRBD2 on 6 matching bases. The sequence came from an adult in good health. The sequenced sample was peripheral blood, obtained on day 0 of AZD1222 vaccination. The CDR3 nucleotides read TGTGCCAGCAGGCGGGACTCCCTTTACGATGAGCAGTTCTTC. It yields the protein CASRRDSLYDEQFF.